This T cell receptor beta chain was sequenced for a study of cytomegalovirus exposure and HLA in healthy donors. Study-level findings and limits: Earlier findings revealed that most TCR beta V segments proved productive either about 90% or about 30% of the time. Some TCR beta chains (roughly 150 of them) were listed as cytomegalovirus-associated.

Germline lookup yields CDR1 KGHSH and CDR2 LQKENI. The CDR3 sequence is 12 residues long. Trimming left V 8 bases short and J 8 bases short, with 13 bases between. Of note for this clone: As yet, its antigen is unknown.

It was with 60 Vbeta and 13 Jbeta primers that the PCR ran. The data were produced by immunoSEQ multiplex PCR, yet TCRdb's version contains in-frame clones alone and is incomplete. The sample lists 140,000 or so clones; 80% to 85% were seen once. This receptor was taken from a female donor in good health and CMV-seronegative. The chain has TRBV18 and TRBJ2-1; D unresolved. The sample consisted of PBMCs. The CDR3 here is CASGLQAYEQFF. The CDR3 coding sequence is TGTGCCAGCGGATTGCAGGCCTATGAGCAGTTCTTC.